The rows below give T cell receptor beta chains drawn from one sample of a study of blood T cell repertoires in COVID-19. Assay used: immunoSEQ multiplex PCR; TCRdb lists only in-frame clones, some missing. The table has some 170,000 clones, 75% to 90% seen once; the top ten hold more than 7%. Sequencing was done on a sample of peripheral blood. These receptors originate from an elderly woman with active or convalescent COVID-19. Each CDR3 is given with its conserved first and last residue. The D gene is left open where the match is weak. A clone size is listed for some rows: how often the clone was seen (once, few, many), or a class if it is expanded.

D gene	V gene	clone size	CDR3 length	J gene	CDR3 protein	CDR3 DNA
NA	TRBV7-2	once	13	TRBJ1-2	CASSFPPGYGYTF	TGTGCCAGCAGCTTCCCTCCCGGCTATGGCTACACCTTC
NA	TRBV30	NA	15	TRBJ2-5	CAWSVRGGEKETQYF	TGTGCCTGGAGTGTACGGGGCGGGGAGAAAGAGACCCAGTACTTC
TRBD1	TRBV10-1	NA	16	TRBJ1-1	CASSDPGQGHQIELFF	TGCGCCAGCAGTGATCCGGGACAGGGGCACCAAATAGAGCTTTTCTTT
NA	TRBV5-6	NA	19	TRBJ1-1	CASSLSFFGGRGVNTEAFF	TGTGCCAGCAGCTTGTCTTTTTTTGGTGGGAGGGGGGTGAACACTGAAGCTTTCTTT
TRBD1	TRBV9	NA	17	TRBJ1-1	CASSVGDSDPRGTEAFF	TGTGCCAGCAGCGTTGGGGACAGCGACCCCCGCGGCACTGAAGCTTTCTTT
TRBD1	TRBV7-8	NA	14	TRBJ2-5	CASSEGQSVETQYF	TGTGCCAGCAGCGAGGGACAGTCAGTGGAGACCCAGTACTTC
NA	TRBV28	once	12	TRBJ1-5	CASSFQDQPQHF	TGTGCCAGCAGTTTCCAGGATCAGCCCCAGCATTTT
NA	TRBV21-1	NA	15	TRBJ1-4	CASSSRQGVNEKLFF	TGTGCCAGCAGCTCCCGACAGGGGGTGAATGAAAAACTGTTTTTT
NA	TRBV10-1	NA	18	TRBJ1-5	CASSESRGHSRANQPQHF	TGCGCCAGCAGTGAGTCGAGGGGACACTCACGGGCCAATCAGCCCCAGCATTTT
NA	TRBV6-2/TRBV6-3	NA	12	TRBJ2-7	CASSRAGYEQYF	TGTGCCAGCAGCCGGGCGGGGTACGAGCAGTACTTC
NA	TRBV19	NA	15	TRBJ1-2	CASSIAQGLNYGYTF	TGTGCCAGTAGTATTGCACAGGGACTAAACTATGGCTACACCTTC
TRBD1	TRBV18	NA	15	TRBJ2-2	CASSPREGGNGELFF	TGTGCCAGCTCACCGAGAGAAGGGGGCAACGGGGAGCTGTTTTTT
NA	TRBV6-5	NA	15	TRBJ2-1	CASSYSGGRGNEQFF	TGTGCCAGCAGTTACTCGGGGGGGCGCGGGAATGAGCAGTTCTTC
TRBD2	TRBV5-1	NA	15	TRBJ2-3	CASSLAGRSTDTQYF	TGCGCCAGCAGCTTAGCGGGGAGAAGCACAGATACGCAGTATTTT
NA	TRBV28	NA	14	TRBJ1-2	CASTARGGDYGYTF	TGTGCCAGCACCGCACGGGGGGGTGACTATGGCTACACCTTC
NA	TRBV11-2	once	13	TRBJ1-1	CASSLAQGSGAFF	TGTGCCAGCAGCTTAGCCCAGGGTTCAGGAGCTTTCTTT
NA	TRBV10-3	NA	15	TRBJ1-5	CAIKSGTAINQPQHF	TGTGCCATCAAGAGTGGAACAGCAATTAATCAGCCCCAGCATTTT
TRBD1	TRBV9	NA	13	TRBJ2-7	CASSVKGAGEQYF	TGTGCCAGCAGCGTAAAGGGGGCGGGCGAGCAGTACTTC
TRBD1	TRBV24-1	NA	16	TRBJ1-2	CATSDSGTGTNYGYTF	TGTGCCACCAGTGATTCGGGGACAGGAACTAACTATGGCTACACCTTC
NA	TRBV27	NA	15	TRBJ1-1	CASKTGGPMNTEAFF	TGTGCCAGTAAAACGGGAGGCCCGATGAACACTGAAGCTTTCTTT
NA	TRBV5-4	NA	15	TRBJ1-3	CASSLGSGSGNTIYF	TGTGCCAGCAGCTTGGGGTCAGGGTCAGGAAACACCATATATTTT
TRBD1	TRBV5-8	NA	16	TRBJ1-5	CASSYFSGTAEQPQHF	TGTGCCAGCAGCTATTTCTCCGGGACAGCAGAACAGCCCCAGCATTTT
NA	TRBV3-1/TRBV3-2	NA	13	TRBJ1-3	CASSQVAGNTIYF	TGTGCCAGCAGCCAAGTGGCCGGAAACACCATATATTTT
NA	TRBV11-2	NA	14	TRBJ1-5	CASSSDSSNQPQHF	TGTGCCAGCAGCTCGGACAGTAGCAATCAGCCCCAGCATTTT
NA	TRBV7-8	NA	14	TRBJ1-6	CASSSEFYNSPLHF	TGTGCCAGCAGCTCTGAGTTCTATAATTCACCCCTCCACTTT
TRBD1	TRBV20-1	NA	9	TRBJ1-2	CSARGRYTF	TGCAGTGCAAGGGGGCGCTACACCTTC
NA	TRBV11-2	NA	13	TRBJ2-1	CASSLASYNEQFF	TGTGCCAGCAGCTTAGCGTCCTACAATGAGCAGTTCTTC
TRBD1	TRBV11-2	NA	14	TRBJ1-2	CASSWGTGYGGYTF	TGTGCCAGCAGCTGGGGGACAGGGTACGGTGGCTACACCTTC
TRBD1	TRBV6-6	NA	15	TRBJ1-4	CASSLKGQGSEKLFF	TGTGCCAGCAGTCTGAAGGGACAGGGAAGTGAAAAACTGTTTTTT
TRBD2	TRBV24-1	NA	16	TRBJ2-1	CATSGTSGSTLNEQFF	TGTGCCACCAGTGGGACTAGCGGCTCTACACTCAATGAGCAGTTCTTC
NA	TRBV10-1	NA	14	TRBJ1-1	CASSDFVANTEAFF	TGCGCCAGCAGTGATTTCGTAGCGAACACTGAAGCTTTCTTT
TRBD1	TRBV5-5	NA	15	TRBJ1-2	CASSSSTGFNYGYTF	TGTGCCAGCAGCTCCTCGACAGGGTTTAACTATGGCTACACCTTC